The following is a T cell receptor (beta chain) sequence with its context. Its cognate antigen is unknown. The table came from immunoSEQ multiplex PCR; TCRdb's copy has only in-frame clones and leaves some out. The repertoire holds approximately 2,200,000 clones, with just over 90% as singletons. Germline V gene lookup returns CDR1 SGDLS and CDR2 YYNGEE. This CDR3 is built from 14 residues. V was shortened by 3 bases and J by 6 bases, with 13 bases between the two germline ends. The data stem from a study of shared clonotypes between healthy human individuals. The wider study: Researchers assigned three CD4 naive, three CD4 memory, two CD8 naive and one CD8 memory plate to each donor.

Cells designated naive CD8 were CD45RO-negative and were positively selected for CCR7, with terminally differentiated effector memory CD45RA+ cells excluded. Regarding the study as a whole: Some clonotypes were shared by all four sorted-subset donors, while others were not shared. The non-shared ones had lower generation probabilities than the shared ones.

Source material: naive CD8+ T cells from PBMCs. The chain employs TRBV9 and TRBJ2-1; no clear D gene. This sequence originates from a man between 18 and 35 years old in good health. Some clones in this sample may be carry-over from other donors' samples. The chain's CDR3 is CASSGWENGNEQFF. CDR3 nucleotides: TGTGCCAGCAGCGGATGGGAAAACGGCAATGAGCAGTTCTTC.